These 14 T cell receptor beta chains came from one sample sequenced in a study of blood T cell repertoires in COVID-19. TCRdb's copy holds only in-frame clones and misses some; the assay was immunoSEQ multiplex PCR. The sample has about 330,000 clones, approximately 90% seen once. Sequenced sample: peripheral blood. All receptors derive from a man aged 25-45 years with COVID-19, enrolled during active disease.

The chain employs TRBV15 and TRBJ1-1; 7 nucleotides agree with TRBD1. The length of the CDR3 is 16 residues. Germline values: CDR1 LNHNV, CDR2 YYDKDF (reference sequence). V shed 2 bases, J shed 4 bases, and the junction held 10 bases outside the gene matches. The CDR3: CATSRYYNRGSTEAFF. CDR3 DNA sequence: TGTGCCACCAGCAGATATTACAACAGGGGAAGCACTGAAGCTTTCTTT.

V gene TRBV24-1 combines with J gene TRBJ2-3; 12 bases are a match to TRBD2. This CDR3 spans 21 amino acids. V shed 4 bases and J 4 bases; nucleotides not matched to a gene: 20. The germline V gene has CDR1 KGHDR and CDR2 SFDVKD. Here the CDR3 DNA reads TGTGCCACCAGTGACCCTATGACTAGCGGGAGTCCGCCCCCTTTAGCAGATACGCAGTATTTT. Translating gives CATSDPMTSGSPPPLADTQYF.

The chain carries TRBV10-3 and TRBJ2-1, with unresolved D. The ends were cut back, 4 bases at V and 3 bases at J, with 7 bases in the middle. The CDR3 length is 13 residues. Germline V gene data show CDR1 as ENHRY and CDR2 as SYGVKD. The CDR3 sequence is CAISVLLYNEQFF. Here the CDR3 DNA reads TGTGCCATCAGTGTACTCCTCTACAATGAGCAGTTCTTC.

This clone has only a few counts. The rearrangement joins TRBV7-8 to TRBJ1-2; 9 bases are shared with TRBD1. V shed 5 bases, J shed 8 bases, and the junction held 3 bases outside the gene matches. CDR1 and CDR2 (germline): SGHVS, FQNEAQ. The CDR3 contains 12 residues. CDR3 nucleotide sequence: TGTGCCAGCAGCAGGGACAGGGACGGCTACACCTTC. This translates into CASSRDRDGYTF. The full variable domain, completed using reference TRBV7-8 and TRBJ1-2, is GAGVSQSPRYKVAKRGQDVALRCDPISGHVSLFWYQQALGQGPEFLTYFQNEAQLDKSGLPSDRFFAERPEGSVSTLKIQRTQQEDSAVYLCASSRDRDGYTFGSGTRLTVV.

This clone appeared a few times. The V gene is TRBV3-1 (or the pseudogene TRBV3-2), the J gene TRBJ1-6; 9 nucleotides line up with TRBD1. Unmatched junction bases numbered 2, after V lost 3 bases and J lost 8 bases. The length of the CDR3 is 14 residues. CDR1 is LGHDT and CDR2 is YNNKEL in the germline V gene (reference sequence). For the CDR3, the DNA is TGTGCCAGCAGCCACGGGACAGGGCATTCACCCCTCCACTTT. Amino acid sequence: CASSHGTGHSPLHF.

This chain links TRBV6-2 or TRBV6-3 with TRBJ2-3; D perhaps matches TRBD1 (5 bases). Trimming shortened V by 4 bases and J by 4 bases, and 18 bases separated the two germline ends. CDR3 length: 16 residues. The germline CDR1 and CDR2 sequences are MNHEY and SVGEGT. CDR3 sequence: CASSSRARSVSDTQYF. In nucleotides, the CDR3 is TGTGCCAGCAGTTCCAGGGCCCGGAGTGTGTCAGATACGCAGTATTTT.

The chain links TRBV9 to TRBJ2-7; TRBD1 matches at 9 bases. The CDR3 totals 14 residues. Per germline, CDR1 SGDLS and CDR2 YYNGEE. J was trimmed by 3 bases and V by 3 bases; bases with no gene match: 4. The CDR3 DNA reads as TGTGCCAGCAGCGGGGACAGGGCGAACTACGAGCAGTACTTC. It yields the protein CASSGDRANYEQYF.

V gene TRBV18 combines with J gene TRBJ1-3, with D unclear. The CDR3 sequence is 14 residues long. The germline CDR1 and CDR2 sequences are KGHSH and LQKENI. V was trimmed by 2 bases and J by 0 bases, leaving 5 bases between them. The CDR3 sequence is CASSPMRSGNTIYF. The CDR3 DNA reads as TGTGCCAGCTCACCAATGCGCTCTGGAAACACCATATATTTT.

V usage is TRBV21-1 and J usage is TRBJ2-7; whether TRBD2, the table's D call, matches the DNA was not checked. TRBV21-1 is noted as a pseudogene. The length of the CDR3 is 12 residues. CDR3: CASSATRREQYF. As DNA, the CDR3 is TGTGCCAGCAGCGCAACTAGGCGCGAGCAGTACTTC.

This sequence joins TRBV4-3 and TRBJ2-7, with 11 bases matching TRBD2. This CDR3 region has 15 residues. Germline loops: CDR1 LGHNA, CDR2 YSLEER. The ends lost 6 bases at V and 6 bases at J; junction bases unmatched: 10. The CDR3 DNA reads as TGCGCCAGCAGTTATAATAGCGGGAGGGCCGGCGAGCAGTACTTC. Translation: CASSYNSGRAGEQYF.

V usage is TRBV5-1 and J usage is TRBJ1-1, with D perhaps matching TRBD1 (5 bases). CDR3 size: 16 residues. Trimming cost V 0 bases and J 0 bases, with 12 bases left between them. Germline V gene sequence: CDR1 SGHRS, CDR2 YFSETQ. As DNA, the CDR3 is TGCGCCAGCAGCTTGGGTACAGGCTCTATGAACACTGAAGCTTTCTTT. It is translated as CASSLGTGSMNTEAFF.

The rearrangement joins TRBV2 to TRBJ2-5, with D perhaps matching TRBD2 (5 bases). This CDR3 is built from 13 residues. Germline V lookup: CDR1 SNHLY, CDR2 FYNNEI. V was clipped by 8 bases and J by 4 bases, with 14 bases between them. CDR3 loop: CASWERYGETQYF. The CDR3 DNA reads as TGTGCCAGCTGGGAGAGGTATGGAGAGACCCAGTACTTC.

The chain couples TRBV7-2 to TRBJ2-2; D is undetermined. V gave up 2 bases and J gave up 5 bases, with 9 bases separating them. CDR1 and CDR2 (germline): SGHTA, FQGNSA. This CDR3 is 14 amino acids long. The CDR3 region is CASSLILFTGELFF. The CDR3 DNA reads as TGTGCCAGCAGCTTAATTTTATTTACCGGGGAGCTGTTTTTT.

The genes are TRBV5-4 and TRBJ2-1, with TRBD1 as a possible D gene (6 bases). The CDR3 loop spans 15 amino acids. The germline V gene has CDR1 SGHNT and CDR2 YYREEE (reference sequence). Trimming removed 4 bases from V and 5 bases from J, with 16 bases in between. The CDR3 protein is CASSPMTGLNNEQFF. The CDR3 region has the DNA TGTGCCAGCAGCCCTATGACAGGACTTAACAATGAGCAGTTCTTC.